This T cell receptor beta chain is drawn from a study of T-cell reconstitution after alpha-beta-depleted transplantation in children listed by TCRdb under 2016. Background on the whole study: Using TCR repertoire profiling, the study followed T-cell immune reconstitution in a quantitative way in children after TCRalphabeta/CD19-depleted allogeneic hematopoietic cell transplantation. Broad study findings and their caveats: The apparently early recovery of alphabetaT-cell counts about two months after transplant reportedly depended on only several hundred rapidly expanded clones that came from non-depleted graft cells. Over subsequent months, a decline in hyperexpanded clone frequencies was noted, and after one year, T-cell counts and TCRbeta diversity were mostly ascribed to newly produced T cells. In some patients, high TCRbeta diversity at day 60 was attributed to recipient T cells and intrathymic progenitors that had survived conditioning.

This clonotype was detected only a few times. Its antigen is unknown. No much larger clonotype is one base removed from it; base qualities were not supplied. Trimming removed 1 base from V and 9 bases from J, leaving 13 bases between the germline ends. Spanning cysteine to phenylalanine, the CDR3 consists of 15 amino acids. Only the CDR3 portion is preserved as DNA: 45 bases, with reading frame beginning at the first base. CDR1 MGHRA and CDR2 YSYEKL were looked up in the germline V gene. The library was made by PCR. The sequencing machine was an Illumina HiSeq 2500. Molecular barcoding was employed in the preparation of TCR libraries, with unique molecular identifiers being used to normalize TCRbeta repertoire quantification. TCRdb itself trimmed the public reads at Q25 with fastp, ran MiXCR and retained productive beta chains. Each CDR3 protein gets just one entry, which takes the most common genes and DNA from the rows behind it. This sample comprises a few hundred thousand distinct CDR3 sequences, more than 20% of them detected only once. The top ten constitute 4.8% of the sample.

This specimen's treatment or condition label, interpreted: allogeneic hematopoietic cell transplantation with graft depleted of TCRalphabeta T cells and CD19 B cells. The transplant recipients were children given TCRalphabeta/CD19-depleted allogeneic hematopoietic cell grafts. The TCR sequence derives from a female patient aged 2 to 10 who had a stem cell transplant for congenital amegakaryocytic thrombocytopenia, so the T cells may come from the graft donor. Recombination joined TRBV4-1 with TRBJ1-6; a tentative D call is TRBD1 (5 bases match). This sample comprised PBMCs, mostly from graft donor cells, obtained 360 days after TCRalphabeta/CD19-depleted stem cell transplant. The sequenced DNA is TGCGCCAGCAGCCAAGTCCGGGACCCCCTTTCACCCCTCCACTTT. This gives the protein CASSQVRDPLSPLHF.